What follows are 18 T cell receptor beta chains derived from one specimen sequenced in a study of cytomegalovirus exposure and HLA in healthy donors (dated by TCRdb to 2017 to 2019). The library was obtained by the immunoSEQ multiplex PCR assay. The multiplex PCR relied on a mix of 60 forward primers for TCR Vbeta segments and 13 reverse primers for TCR Jbeta segments. Sourced from immuneACCESS, this table was stored by TCRdb with only in-frame sequences that have V and J called. A share of the clones is absent; for the studies checked, an unresolved V gene accounts for under half, and the remainder has no known explanation. For this sample there are approximately 93,000 clones; approximately 79% appear just once. The leading ten clones occupy approximately 3.9% of the sample. The specimen sequenced was PBMCs. These receptors all come from a woman aged 40 to 50 in good health and CMV-seronegative.

This rearrangement joins TRBV4-1 to TRBJ1-6; D uncertain. The germline CDR1 and CDR2 sequences are MGHRA and YSYEKL. V was trimmed by 4 bases and J by 10 bases, leaving 8 bases between them. The CDR3 runs to 12 residues. The CDR3 DNA sequence: TGCGCCAGCAGCCTCTATCGGTCACCCCTCCACTTT. It yields the protein CASSLYRSPLHF.

In its sample, this clone was seen a few times. The chain employs TRBV6-6 and TRBJ1-2; TRBD1 aligns across 8 bases. V was pared by 6 bases and J by 3 bases, with 3 bases of the junction left unmatched. The germline gives CDR1 MNHNY, CDR2 SVGAGI (reference sequence). The CDR3 loop spans 13 amino acids. CDR3 nucleotides: TGTGCCAGCAGCTTGACAGGGGACTATGGCTACACCTTC. Its translation is CASSLTGDYGYTF.

V usage is TRBV10-3 and J usage is TRBJ2-1; 8 bases agree with TRBD2. CDR3 length: 16 residues. J lost 0 bases, V lost 3 bases, and 4 bases had no gene match. The V gene's germline CDR1 is ENHRY and CDR2 SYGVKD. CDR3 sequence (DNA): TGTGCCATCAGTGACCGCGGGGGGAGCTCCTACAATGAGCAGTTCTTC. Its translation: CAISDRGGSSYNEQFF.

This clone was observed a few times. The chain has TRBV28 and TRBJ1-1; TRBD1 matches at 8 bases. The CDR3 consists of 15 residues. Germline lookup yields CDR1 MDHEN and CDR2 SYDVKM. The junction had 7 bases not matched to a gene; V was cut back by 2 bases and J by 5 bases. The CDR3 reads CASSLPFTGGTEAFF. The CDR3 nucleotides are TGTGCCAGCAGTTTACCCTTTACAGGGGGGACTGAAGCTTTCTTT.

V and J are TRBV7-2 and TRBJ1-1, with D possibly matching TRBD1 (6 bases). Trimming took off 6 bases at V and 3 bases at J, with 11 bases between the two ends. From germline, CDR1 is SGHTA and CDR2 FQGNSA. CDR3 length: 13 residues. The CDR3 DNA sequence: TGTGCCAGCAGGATCGACAGGTACACTGAAGCTTTCTTT. Translating it yields CASRIDRYTEAFF.

This clone was seen a handful of times. The rearrangement joins TRBV5-1 to TRBJ2-1, with D tentatively TRBD2 (5 bases). The CDR3 is 18 amino acids. CDR1 and CDR2 from the germline V gene are SGHRS and YFSETQ. The germline V and J ends were trimmed by 4 bases and 2 bases, with 22 bases remaining between them. CDR3 DNA sequence: TGCGCCAGCAGCCGCGAGGGCAGTAGGACGAATCCCTACAATGAGCAGTTCTTC. Protein: CASSREGSRTNPYNEQFF.

The chain carries TRBV5-1 and TRBJ1-6; D is unresolved. The germline V gene encodes CDR1 SGHRS and CDR2 YFSETQ. The CDR3 extends over 15 amino acids. The germline V and J ends were trimmed by 0 bases and 8 bases, with 12 bases remaining between them. The CDR3, as DNA: TGCGCCAGCAGCTTGGAACTGGGTCGGGATTCACCCCTCCACTTT. This translates into CASSLELGRDSPLHF. The full variable domain, completed using reference TRBV5-1 and TRBJ1-6, is KAGVTQTPRYLIKTRGQQVTLSCSPISGHRSVSWYQQTPGQGLQFLFEYFSETQRNKGNFPGRFSGRQFSNSRSEMNVSTLELGDSALYLCASSLELGRDSPLHFGNGTRLTVT.

The gene calls are TRBV7-9 and TRBJ2-7, with D tentatively TRBD2 (6 bases). This CDR3 has 15 residues. Germline V gene lookup returns CDR1 SEHNR and CDR2 FQNEAQ (reference sequence). Trimming took 5 bases from V and 3 from J, leaving 17 bases between them. CDR3 amino acids: CASSEMAGNYYEQYF. As DNA, the CDR3 is TGTGCCAGCAGCGAGATGGCGGGGAACTACTACGAGCAGTACTTC.

This clone was seen only a few times. V usage is TRBV4-3 and J usage is TRBJ1-1; D is ambiguous. CDR3 length: 14 residues. Deletions cut 2 bases from V and 4 bases from J, with 11 bases between. Germline V gives CDR1 LGHNA, CDR2 YSLEER. The CDR3 DNA is TGCGCCAGCAGCCAACTAGACCAGACCACTGAAGCTTTCTTT. Translating gives CASSQLDQTTEAFF.

CDR3 DNA sequence: TGTGCCAGCAGCTCCGGGTCAGATACGCAGTATTTT. It encodes CASSSGSDTQYF. The chain joins TRBV11-3 to TRBJ2-3; D unresolved. The CDR3 has 12 amino acids. V was clipped by 4 bases and J by 4 bases, with 6 bases between them. Germline loops: CDR1 SGHNT, CDR2 YENEEA.

Only a few counts were recorded for this clone. The chain joins TRBV16 to TRBJ2-7; tentative D call: TRBD1 (5 bases). V was cut by 0 bases and J by 2 bases, with 8 bases left in between. CDR1 is KGHSY, CDR2 FQNENV, per germline. There are 14 residues in the CDR3. CDR3 region: CASSQSHRTYEQYF. The CDR3, as DNA: TGTGCCAGCAGCCAATCGCACAGGACCTACGAGCAGTACTTC.

The chain links TRBV5-4 to TRBJ1-2; a weak D match, TRBD1 (6 bases). CDR1 and CDR2 from the germline V gene are SGHNT and YYREEE (reference sequence). The CDR3 length is 14 residues. With 1 base removed from V and 6 bases from J, the gap between germline ends came to 13 bases. In DNA, the CDR3 is TGTGCCAGCAGCTTGAAGGACAGAGATCATGGCTACACCTTC. Its protein is CASSLKDRDHGYTF.

The genes are TRBV28 and TRBJ1-5, with 8 bases aligning to TRBD1. V shed 5 bases, J shed 2 bases, and the junction held 8 bases outside the gene matches. CDR1 is MDHEN and CDR2 is SYDVKM in the germline V gene. This CDR3 has 16 amino acids. The DNA for the CDR3 is TGTGCCAGCAGTGAACGGACAGGGTGGGGCAATCAGCCCCAGCATTTT. This encodes CASSERTGWGNQPQHF.

The chain is built from TRBV19 and TRBJ2-7, with a possible D match to TRBD2 (6 bases). V was cut by 8 bases and J by 2 bases, with 28 bases left in between. In germline, CDR1 is LNHDA, CDR2 SQIVND (reference sequence). CDR3 length: 18 amino acids. The CDR3 sequence is CASGVVGRTGTATYEQYF. CDR3 nucleotides: TGTGCCAGTGGAGTAGTGGGGAGAACCGGGACTGCAACCTACGAGCAGTACTTC.

The V call is TRBV9, the J call TRBJ2-7, with 11 positions matching TRBD2. Germline V lookup: CDR1 SGDLS, CDR2 YYNGEE. This CDR3 has 15 residues. V lost 2 bases and J lost 2; bases outside the gene matches: 3. CDR3 DNA: TGTGCCAGCAGCGTCACTAGCGGGGGAACCTACGAGCAGTACTTC. Protein product: CASSVTSGGTYEQYF. Combining the CDR3 with reference TRBV9 and TRBJ2-7 gives the whole variable domain DSGVTQTPKHLITATGQRVTLRCSPRSGDLSVYWYQQSLDQGLQFLIQYYNGEERAKGNILERFSAQQFPDLHSELNLSSLELGDSALYFCASSVTSGGTYEQYFGPGTRLTVT.

The chain links TRBV5-1 to TRBJ2-1, with 7 bases lining up with TRBD1. Germline V gene sequence: CDR1 SGHRS, CDR2 YFSETQ. J gave up 5 bases and V 4 bases, and 6 bases lay outside the gene matches. This CDR3 spans 14 amino acids. As DNA, the CDR3 is TGCGCCAGCAGCCTCCGGGACAGAAACAATGAGCAGTTCTTC. This encodes CASSLRDRNNEQFF.

This chain connects TRBV9 to TRBJ2-7; perhaps TRBD1 as D (6 bases). CDR3 length equals 16 residues. CDR1 and CDR2 (germline): SGDLS, YYNGEE. The V end lost 3 bases, the J end lost 3 bases, and 19 bases lay between the germline ends. The CDR3 loop reads CASSGGPGDKFYEQYF. The CDR3 nucleotides read TGTGCCAGCAGCGGAGGACCCGGGGACAAATTCTACGAGCAGTACTTC. Looking up the rest from reference TRBV9 and TRBJ2-7 gives the full variable domain: DSGVTQTPKHLITATGQRVTLRCSPRSGDLSVYWYQQSLDQGLQFLIQYYNGEERAKGNILERFSAQQFPDLHSELNLSSLELGDSALYFCASSGGPGDKFYEQYFGPGTRLTVT.

The CDR3 region is CASSAPGDIQYF. Written as DNA, the CDR3 is TGTGCCAGCAGCGCCCCCGGGGACATTCAGTACTTC. The chain uses TRBV5-4 and TRBJ2-4; perhaps TRBD2 as D (5 bases). The V gene's germline CDR1 is SGHNT and CDR2 YYREEE (reference sequence). The CDR3 loop spans 12 amino acids. With 4 bases removed from V and 8 bases from J, the gap between germline ends came to 10 bases.